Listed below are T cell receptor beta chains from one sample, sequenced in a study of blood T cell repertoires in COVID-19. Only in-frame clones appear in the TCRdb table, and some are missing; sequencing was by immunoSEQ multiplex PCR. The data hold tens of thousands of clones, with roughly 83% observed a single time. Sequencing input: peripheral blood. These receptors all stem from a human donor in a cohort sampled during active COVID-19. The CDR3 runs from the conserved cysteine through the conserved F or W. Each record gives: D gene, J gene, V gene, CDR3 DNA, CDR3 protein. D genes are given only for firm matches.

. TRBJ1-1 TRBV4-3 TGCGCCAGCAGCCAAGATGATTGGGGGGGGAACACTGAAGCTTTCTTT CASSQDDWGGNTEAFF
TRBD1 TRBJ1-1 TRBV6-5 TGTGCCAGCAGGGGCGACAGGGTTAACACTGAAGCTTTCTTT CASRGDRVNTEAFF
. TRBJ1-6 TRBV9 TGTGCCAGCAGCCCGAGAGTAGACTATAATTCACCCCTCCACTTT CASSPRVDYNSPLHF
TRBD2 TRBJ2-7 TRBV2 TGTGCCAGCAGTGAGTACGCTCTGGCGGGGGGGCTCTACGAGCAGTACTTC CASSEYALAGGLYEQYF
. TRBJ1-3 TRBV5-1 TGCGCCAGCAGCTTAGCGGGGGGATCTGGAAACACCATATATTTT CASSLAGGSGNTIYF
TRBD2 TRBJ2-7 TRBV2 TGTGCCAGCAGCGTCCCGGGACTAGCGGGGGGGAGCTCCTACGAGCAGTACTTC CASSVPGLAGGSSYEQYF
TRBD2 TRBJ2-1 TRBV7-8 TGTGCCAGCAGCTTAGCTCTATGGGGGGGGACCTACAATGAGCAGTTCTTC CASSLALWGGTYNEQFF
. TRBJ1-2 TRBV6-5 TGTGCCAGCAGTTACCGAGACAGGTTTTATGGCTACACCTTC CASSYRDRFYGYTF
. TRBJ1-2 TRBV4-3 TGCGCCAGCAGCCAAGTCAGGGGTGGGGTGGATGGCTACACCTTC CASSQVRGGVDGYTF
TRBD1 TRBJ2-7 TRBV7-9 TGTGCCAGCAGCTCGGGGACAGGGGTTGTCGGCCTCGAGCAGTACTTC CASSSGTGVVGLEQYF
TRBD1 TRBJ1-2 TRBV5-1 TGCGCCAGCAGCTTGGAAGGACAGGCCTTCTCTAACTATGGCTACACCTTC CASSLEGQAFSNYGYTF
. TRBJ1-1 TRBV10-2 TGCGCCAGCAGCTTCAGGGGAATTGAAGCTTTCTTT CASSFRGIEAFF
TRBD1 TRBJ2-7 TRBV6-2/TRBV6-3 TGTGCCAGCAGTGGTATGACAGGGAAACCCTACGAGCAGTACTTC CASSGMTGKPYEQYF
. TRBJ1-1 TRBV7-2 TGTGCCAGCAGCTCAAACTCAGTGGAGAGGACTGAAGCTTTCTTT CASSSNSVERTEAFF